This T cell receptor (beta chain) appears in the sequencing data of a study of blood T cell repertoires in COVID-19. About the study: Spain, Italy and the United States supplied samples that represented acute and convalescent COVID-19. T cells, B-cell-depleted T cells, or PBMCs provided the cDNA or gDNA that served as material.

V lost 7 bases to trimming and J lost 8 bases, with 11 bases between them. In germline, CDR1 is LNHDA, CDR2 SQIVND (reference sequence). The CDR3 has 12 residues. Methods used by the authors: Using reference gene primer amplification, nucleated cell counts were estimated. The method was immunoSEQ multiplex PCR; TCRdb's version includes in-frame clones alone and lacks a portion of them. V and J calls and clone size come straight from that table; D and trimming were deduced from the DNA. The sample lists more than 95,000 clones, over 85% seen once, with about 15% in the top ten. The chain couples TRBV19 to TRBJ1-4; D is ambiguous. This receptor was obtained from an elderly woman in a cohort sampled during active COVID-19. Input material: peripheral blood. This CDR3 is CASNSKREKLFF. The CDR3 DNA reads as TGTGCCAGTAACTCTAAAAGAGAAAAACTGTTTTTT.